This is a list of T cell receptor beta chains from one sample in a study of cytomegalovirus exposure and HLA in healthy donors. Using immunoSEQ multiplex PCR, the repertoire was profiled, and TCRdb retains in-frame clones only, with some absent. The sample holds some 72,000 clones. What was sequenced was PBMCs. These receptors all stem from a man aged 40-55 years in good health and CMV-seronegative. CDR3s include the opening cysteine and the closing phenylalanine or tryptophan. Each record gives: J gene, V gene, D gene, CDR3 DNA, CDR3 protein. The D gene is left open where the match is weak.

TRBJ1-3 | TRBV5-1 | . | TGCGCCAGCAGCTTGAGCCAGGCCTCTGGAAACACCATATATTTT | CASSLSQASGNTIYF
TRBJ2-1 | TRBV11-2 | TRBD2 | TGTGCCAGCAGCGGACTAGCGGGGGTCTTTTATGAGCAGTTCTTC | CASSGLAGVFYEQFF
TRBJ1-1 | TRBV6-5 | . | TGTGCCAGCAGTTACGTCGGGGAAAGTTATTTAACTGAAGCTTTCTTT | CASSYVGESYLTEAFF
TRBJ2-1 | TRBV5-4 | . | TGTGCCAGCAGCGTGCACAGCGGCAATGAGCAGTTCTTC | CASSVHSGNEQFF
TRBJ2-7 | TRBV6-1 | TRBD2 | TGTGCCAGCAGTGAACCCCCACTAGCGGGAGGGCGTTACGAGCAGTACTTC | CASSEPPLAGGRYEQYF
TRBJ1-1 | TRBV5-1 | TRBD1 | TGCGCCAGCAGCCGGGACAGGGGTGGCACTGAAGCTTTCTTT | CASSRDRGGTEAFF
TRBJ2-3 | TRBV5-4 | TRBD2 | TGTGCCAGCAGCTCGGGGGCTAGCGGGGTCGGTGTAGATACGCAGTATTTT | CASSSGASGVGVDTQYF
TRBJ2-1 | TRBV4-3 | TRBD1 | TGCGCCAGCAGCCCTTCGGGGACAGGGGGCGGTGTTGAGCAGTTCTTC | CASSPSGTGGGVEQFF
TRBJ1-6 | TRBV5-5 | TRBD1 | TGTGCCAGCAGCTTAGGACAGGGAAATAATTCACCCCTCCACTTT | CASSLGQGNNSPLHF
TRBJ1-1 | TRBV5-8 | . | TGTGCCAGCAGCCGACAAGGGGCCCTACTTAACACTGAAGCTTTCTTT | CASSRQGALLNTEAFF
TRBJ1-1 | TRBV6-1 | . | TGTGCCACATCTTCGGGAGGGGCGAACACTGAAGCTTTCTTT | CATSSGGANTEAFF
TRBJ2-3 | TRBV5-8 | . | TGTGCCAGCACCTTGGGACTTAGAAGTTCCGATACGCAGTATTTT | CASTLGLRSSDTQYF
TRBJ1-2 | TRBV20-1 | TRBD1 | TGCAGTGCTGACAGGGGGCTTGGCTACACCTTC | CSADRGLGYTF
TRBJ1-2 | TRBV9 | TRBD1 | TGTGCCAGCAGCCTAGGACAGGGGGCCGATGGCTACACCTTC | CASSLGQGADGYTF
TRBJ1-1 | TRBV6-4 | . | TGTGCCAGCAGTGACTCGCCCGGTGTTCCTGAAGCTTTCTTT | CASSDSPGVPEAFF
TRBJ2-5 | TRBV7-2 | TRBD2 | TGTGCCAGCAGCCCTAGGACTAGCGGGGGGTACGAGACCCAGTACTTC | CASSPRTSGGYETQYF
TRBJ1-1 | TRBV6-5 | TRBD1 | TGTGCCAGCAGTTACAGGGGGCAGGAAGCTTTCTTT | CASSYRGQEAFF
TRBJ2-3 | TRBV5-6 | . | TGTGCCAGCAGCTTGGCTCGGTTCTCTCGCACAGATACGCAGTATTTT | CASSLARFSRTDTQYF
TRBJ2-3 | TRBV5-5 | TRBD1 | TGTGCCAGCAGCTCACGGGACAGTCCAGATACGCAGTATTTT | CASSSRDSPDTQYF
TRBJ1-4 | TRBV6-6 | TRBD1 | TGTGCCAGCAGTCCCGGACAGGCTAATGAAAAACTGTTTTTT | CASSPGQANEKLFF
TRBJ1-1 | TRBV5-1 | TRBD1 | TGCGCCAGCAGCTTTGTACCTCCGGGACAGGGCACTGAAGCTTTCTTT | CASSFVPPGQGTEAFF
TRBJ1-4 | TRBV10-3 | TRBD1 | TGTGCCATAAGACAGGGAGCTAATGAAAAACTGTTTTTT | CAIRQGANEKLFF
TRBJ1-6 | TRBV4-3 | TRBD1 | TGCGCCAGCAGCTCACTCCTGGGACAGGCTATTGCACCCCTCCACTTT | CASSSLLGQAIAPLHF
TRBJ2-7 | TRBV28 | . | TGTGCCAGCAGTGCCCGGACAGAGGAGCAGTACTTC | CASSARTEEQYF
TRBJ1-4 | TRBV5-1 | . | TGCGCCAGCAGCTTGGCGACGGGGAATGAAAAACTGTTTTTT | CASSLATGNEKLFF
TRBJ2-7 | TRBV19 | . | TGTGCCAGTAGTATGGAATCCGGACTGAGGCGAGAGCAGTACTTC | CASSMESGLRREQYF
TRBJ2-5 | TRBV4-3 | . | TGCGCCAGCAGCCTAGGGGTGGGAGAGACCCAGTACTTC | CASSLGVGETQYF
TRBJ1-1 | TRBV28 | . | TGTGCCAGCAGGAACCAGGGGTCGAGGACTGAAGCTTTCTTT | CASRNQGSRTEAFF
TRBJ1-1 | TRBV19 | TRBD1 | TGTGCCAGTAGTGTACTACCGGGACAGGGGTCGGCTTTCTTT | CASSVLPGQGSAFF
TRBJ2-5 | TRBV6-1 | TRBD2 | TGTGCCAGCAGTGATGCGCGGGAGGTGGAGACCCAGTACTTC | CASSDAREVETQYF
TRBJ2-7 | TRBV14 | . | TGTGCCAGCAGCCAAGATTGGGCAGGGCGACGTACGCAGCAGTACTTC | CASSQDWAGRRTQQYF
TRBJ2-7 | TRBV27 | TRBD2 | TGTGCCAGCAGTTTAAAAGCGGGAGGGTACTACGAGCAGTACTTC | CASSLKAGGYYEQYF
TRBJ2-7 | TRBV11-3 | . | TGTGCCAGCAGCTTAGGAGGATCCTACGAGCAGTACTTC | CASSLGGSYEQYF